This TCR beta chain is drawn from a study of T cell repertoires in ileal Crohn's disease (dated by TCRdb to about 2019). In terms of the full investigation: The median duration of disease was approximately 8.3 years, and at the time of surgery approximately 34% of patients were active smokers. Every patient underwent surgery because of a complication, which was stricturing disease in 61% of cases and penetrating disease in roughly 39%. A prospective multicentre cohort supplied the 57 Crohn's disease patients whose TCR repertoires were analysed. M0 samples were biopsies from the inflamed portion of the ileum in the surgical resection specimen. A total of roughly 170 mucosal samples from approximately 57 patients were sequenced, collected from several sites on the surgical specimen and at postoperative endoscopy. The study was conducted in parallel with a multicentre cohort built to find predictors of early endoscopic recurrence after ileocolonic resection. Roughly half of the patients were given postoperative therapy, with some 17 on anti-TNF agents and 10 to 12 on thiopurines. For commercial TCRB immunosequencing, 400 to 550 nanograms of biopsy DNA were submitted for each sample. A Rutgeerts score higher than i0 was the definition used for endoscopic postoperative recurrence. The full study reports these points: A significantly higher proportion of clonal expansions was observed in active smokers at surgery than in non-smokers (roughly 27% vs 19%, p=0.02). Only a subgroup of patients, of unstated size, had mucosal CD4 and CD8 T cells sorted and sequenced. Higher high-frequency clone percentages at surgery were associated with endoscopic recurrence; all patients with clonality above 26.8% (18/57) had recurrence. Sorted CD8 T cells carried more high-frequency clones than CD4 T cells, suggesting mucosal expansions were mainly CD8.

Trimming takes 0 bases from V and 1 base from J, and the germline ends sit 13 bases apart. Including the terminal cysteine and phenylalanine, the CDR3 comprises 16 residues. Only the CDR3 DNA is retained, 48 bases long and in frame from the first base. Per the germline V gene (reference sequence), SGHNT is the CDR1 and YYREEE is the CDR2. According to the study, the label for this sample's time point signals: inflamed ileum from the surgical specimen. Eligible patients were adults with ileal or ileocolonic Crohn's disease who had an indication for ileocolonic resection. Whole ileal mucosal biopsies were stored frozen at -80°C before DNA extraction. Genomic DNA was extracted from frozen whole biopsies with a TRizol-based method and quantified on a NanoDrop 2000 spectrophotometer. Library preparation was by the immunoSEQ multiplex PCR assay. Adaptive Biotechnology amplified CDR3 regions from genomic DNA with a two-step multiplex PCR that controlled for amplification bias. In the first PCR, primers covered every V and J gene segment, and in the second PCR, barcodes and Illumina adapters were added. An Illumina instrument was used to sequence the CDR3 libraries. The authors' analysis ran thus. Analysis combined the vendor-provided pipelines with custom analysis of raw data in R/Bioconductor under R version 3.3.0. Clonality, ranging from 0 to 1, was calculated as the inverse of the normalised Shannon entropy of all productive clones. High-frequency clones were defined as the share of the repertoire occupied by the top 100 clones, with only clones passing a 95% confidence test being retained. Overlap between samples was measured with the Morisita-Horn index, while repertoire diversity was measured with the Simpson index. In TCRdb, the immuneACCESS table is reduced to in-frame sequences with V and J assigned. These tables do not hold every clone; where another copy was compared, an unresolved V gene accounts for under half, and the others remain unexplained. The V and J calls and clone size are taken from that table; D and trimming were inferred from the DNA. The sample table holds fewer than 2,000 clones, of which 75% to 90% were seen once. The ten largest clones represent approximately 18% of the sample.

Note on this clone: Its antigen is currently not known. No qualities accompany the bases; no much larger clone lies one base away.

Sample: ileal tissue. This receptor was obtained from an adult with Crohn's disease. The chain joins TRBV5-4 to TRBJ1-2; TRBD1 could be the D gene, as 5 bases match. CDR3 loop: CASSLARGALNYGYTF. The DNA reads TGTGCCAGCAGCTTGGCTAGGGGAGCACTTAACTATGGCTACACCTTC.